These 23 T cell receptor beta chains were all obtained from the same sample, sequenced in a study of T cell responses to AZD1222 COVID-19 vaccine. TCRdb keeps only in-frame clones here, not all; method: immunoSEQ multiplex PCR. The repertoire holds some 120,000 clones, 89% seen once, with approximately 9.8% in the top ten. Sequencing was performed on peripheral blood, taken 28 days after the second AZD1222 dose. All receptors come from an adult who received the AZD1222 COVID-19 vaccine.

This clone came up a few times. The chain is built from TRBV5-5 and TRBJ1-5; tentative D call: TRBD1 (6 bases). CDR1 and CDR2 from the germline V gene are SGHKS and YYEKEE (reference sequence). This CDR3 region has 14 residues. Trimming stripped 3 bases from V and 6 bases from J, with 13 bases between. The CDR3 DNA reads as TGTGCCAGCAGCTCTACAGGGACGAGTCAGCCCCAGCATTTT. Residues: CASSSTGTSQPQHF.

This sequence joins TRBV7-6 and TRBJ2-6; D is unresolved. Germline lookup yields CDR1 SGHVS and CDR2 FNYEAQ. This CDR3 is 13 amino acids long. The germline V and J ends were trimmed by 4 bases and 5 bases, with 6 bases remaining between them. The CDR3, as DNA: TGTGCCAGCAGCTCCTATCGGGCCAACGTCCTGACTTTC. Protein sequence: CASSSYRANVLTF.

The chain has TRBV30 and TRBJ1-2; 9 bases fit TRBD1. The CDR3 is 15 amino acids. Per the germline V gene, CDR1 is GTSNPN and CDR2 is SVGIG (reference sequence). J was trimmed by 1 base and V by 1 base; bases with no gene match: 4. The CDR3 here is CAWSARTGVNYGYTF. The CDR3 DNA follows: TGTGCCTGGAGTGCAAGGACAGGGGTTAACTATGGCTACACCTTC.

The chain recombines TRBV5-6 with TRBJ1-2, with unresolved D. Germline V lookup: CDR1 SGHDT, CDR2 YYEEEE. V was trimmed by 4 bases and J by 0 bases, leaving 7 bases between them. The CDR3 consists of 13 residues. The CDR3 DNA sequence: TGTGCCAGCAGCACCTACTCTAACTATGGCTACACCTTC. Protein sequence: CASSTYSNYGYTF.

Here the CDR3 DNA reads TGTGCCAGCAGCCAAGATGCCCCCCGCTCTGGAAACACCATATATTTT. This encodes CASSQDAPRSGNTIYF. This chain links TRBV4-2 with TRBJ1-3; D gene unclear. V was clipped by 0 bases and J by 0 bases, with 9 bases between them. The CDR3 has 16 amino acids. The germline CDR1 and CDR2 sequences are LGHNA and YNFKEQ.

The CDR3: CASSPTSGGTDTQYF. In DNA, the CDR3 is TGCGCCAGCAGCCCCACTAGCGGGGGAACAGATACGCAGTATTTT. This chain connects TRBV10-2 to TRBJ2-3, with 11 positions matching TRBD2. Germline CDR1 is WSHSY and CDR2 is SAAADI. V lost 6 bases and J lost 3; bases outside the gene matches: 5. The CDR3 sequence is 15 residues long.

The chain carries TRBV9 and TRBJ1-1, with D perhaps matching TRBD1 (6 bases). This CDR3 region has 16 residues. Deletions cut 5 bases from V and 0 bases from J, with 17 bases between. Germline V CDR1 and CDR2: SGDLS, YYNGEE. The CDR3 DNA reads as TGTGCCAGCAGTCCTGGACAGTCATTAATGAACACTGAAGCTTTCTTT. Residues: CASSPGQSLMNTEAFF.

The chain has TRBV19 and TRBJ1-2; 9 bases align to TRBD1. This CDR3 region has 15 residues. With 3 bases clipped from V and 2 bases from J, the junction kept 4 bases outside the gene matches. Germline V lookup: CDR1 LNHDA, CDR2 SQIVND (reference sequence). The CDR3 loop is CASSITGTGNYGYTF. As DNA, the CDR3 is TGTGCCAGTAGTATCACCGGGACAGGGAACTATGGCTACACCTTC. The complete variable domain, with remaining parts taken from reference TRBV19 and TRBJ1-2, reads DGGITQSPKYLFRKEGQNVTLSCEQNLNHDAMYWYRQDPGQGLRLIYYSQIVNDFQKGDIAEGYSVSREKKESFPLTVTSAQKNPTAFYLCASSITGTGNYGYTFGSGTRLTVV.

This clone was observed a single time. The gene calls are TRBV11-3 and TRBJ2-1, with TRBD2 identical over 11 bases. This CDR3 has 15 amino acids. The germline gives CDR1 SGHNT, CDR2 YENEEA. V shed 5 bases, J shed 7 bases, and the junction held 7 bases outside the gene matches. CDR3 sequence (DNA): TGTGCCAGCAGCAAACTAGCGGGAGAAGGGAATGAGCAGTTCTTC. This gives the protein CASSKLAGEGNEQFF.

V and J are TRBV10-3 and TRBJ1-6; 7 positions match TRBD1. The trim removed 11 bases at V and 8 bases at J, leaving 9 bases unmatched. The germline CDR1 and CDR2 sequences are ENHRY and SYGVKD. This CDR3 spans 13 amino acids. The CDR3 is CASKDRADSPLHF. CDR3 sequence (DNA): TGTGCCTCCAAAGACAGGGCCGATTCACCCCTCCACTTT.

The chain combines TRBV5-4 with TRBJ2-3; 12 bases align to TRBD1. CDR1 and CDR2 (germline): SGHNT, YYREEE (reference sequence). There are 15 residues in the CDR3. Trimming removed 3 bases from V and 5 bases from J; junction bases left unmatched: 4. The CDR3 DNA is TGTGCCAGCAGCTCGGGACAGGGGGCGAGAGATACGCAGTATTTT. It yields the protein CASSSGQGARDTQYF.

This chain connects TRBV19 to TRBJ1-1; TRBD1 might be the D (6 bases). Germline CDR1 and CDR2: LNHDA and SQIVND (reference sequence). The CDR3 spans 16 residues. Trimming pared 5 bases from V and 4 bases from J, leaving 20 bases between. The CDR3 loop reads CASSAPFGSGVTEAFF. The CDR3 coding sequence is TGTGCCAGTAGTGCCCCCTTTGGGTCAGGGGTCACTGAAGCTTTCTTT.

The V and J genes are TRBV7-7 and TRBJ2-7, with TRBD1 identical over 9 bases. The V gene's germline CDR1 is SSHAT and CDR2 FNYEAQ (reference sequence). The CDR3 loop spans 15 amino acids. V lost 5 bases and J lost 3; bases outside the gene matches: 8. The CDR3 region is CASSHPGQGIYEQYF. The CDR3 nucleotides read TGTGCCAGCAGCCACCCGGGACAGGGTATCTACGAGCAGTACTTC.

This chain uses TRBV6-5 with TRBJ1-1; TRBD1 is a possible D gene (6 bases). Per the germline V gene, CDR1 is MNHEY and CDR2 is SVGAGI. The CDR3 runs 14 residues. V gave up 0 bases and J gave up 1 base, with 6 bases separating them. CDR3 amino acids: CASSYSGANTEAFF. CDR3 in DNA: TGTGCCAGCAGTTACTCGGGGGCGAACACTGAAGCTTTCTTT.

The rearrangement uses TRBV30 and TRBJ2-3, with TRBD1 matching 8 bases. Germline V gene sequence: CDR1 GTSNPN, CDR2 SVGIG (reference sequence). The CDR3 totals 15 residues. V shed 0 bases, J shed 4 bases, and the junction held 6 bases outside the gene matches. The CDR3 DNA sequence: TGTGCCTGGAGTGTACAAGGGACAGGAGCAGATACGCAGTATTTT. Translation: CAWSVQGTGADTQYF. Full variable domain (missing parts from reference TRBV30 and TRBJ2-3): SQTIHQWPATLVQPVGSPLSLECTVEGTSNPNLYWYRQAAGRGLQLLFYSVGIGQISSEVPQNLSASRPQDRQFILSSKKLLLSDSGFYLCAWSVQGTGADTQYFGPGTRLTVL.

This clone has a handful of counts. The chain joins TRBV7-9 to TRBJ1-1, with D perhaps TRBD1 (6 bases). Trimming took off 3 bases at V and 1 base at J, with 21 bases between the two ends. CDR3 length: 18 residues. Per germline, CDR1 SEHNR and CDR2 FQNEAQ (reference sequence). The CDR3 DNA reads TGTGCCAGCAGCTTTGCCCCCCGTGGCAGGGGTGCGAACACTGAAGCTTTCTTT. This codes for CASSFAPRGRGANTEAFF. Supplemented by reference TRBV7-9 and TRBJ1-1, the full variable domain reads DTGVSQNPRHKITKRGQNVTFRCDPISEHNRLYWYRQTLGQGPEFLTYFQNEAQLEKSRLLSDRFSAERPKGSFSTLEIQRTEQGDSAMYLCASSFAPRGRGANTEAFFGQGTRLTVV.

This sequence joins TRBV6-5 and TRBJ1-4; D gene unclear. V lost 6 bases to trimming and J lost 4 bases, with 12 bases between them. The CDR3 extends over 14 amino acids. Per the germline V gene, CDR1 is MNHEY and CDR2 is SVGAGI. For the CDR3, the DNA is TGTGCCAGCAGCAGAACACCCATTAATGAAAAACTGTTTTTT. Translation gives CASSRTPINEKLFF.

This chain joins TRBV12-3 or TRBV12-4 and TRBJ1-6, with D perhaps TRBD1 (5 bases). Trimming removed 5 bases at V and 14 bases at J, with 16 bases between. The CDR3 runs to 13 residues. The CDR3 nucleotides read TGTGCCAGCAGTACTGACAGCGGTAGGACCCTCCACTTT. Translation: CASSTDSGRTLHF.

The J gene is TRBJ1-1, the V gene TRBV27; D is uncertain. V was pared by 6 bases and J by 4 bases, with 15 bases between. The CDR3 spans 14 residues. The germline V gene has CDR1 MNHEY and CDR2 SMNVEV (reference sequence). DNA of the CDR3: TGTGCCAGCAGGTCATCCGGCGGTGGCACTGAAGCTTTCTTT. It translates to CASRSSGGGTEAFF.

The chain links TRBV10-3 to TRBJ2-7, with D perhaps matching TRBD2 (6 bases). Per germline, CDR1 ENHRY and CDR2 SYGVKD. The V gene lost 4 bases and the J gene lost 0 bases, with 10 bases spanning the gap. The CDR3 loop spans 14 amino acids. CDR3 protein: CAISGSGSSYEQYF. The CDR3 nucleotides are TGTGCCATCAGTGGATCCGGGAGCTCCTACGAGCAGTACTTC.

As DNA, the CDR3 is TGTGCCAGCAGTGCCACGGCCTCCTATGGCTACACCTTC. Translating gives CASSATASYGYTF. This chain uses TRBV2 with TRBJ1-2; D gene unclear. The CDR3 runs to 13 residues. CDR1 and CDR2 (germline): SNHLY, FYNNEI. The V end was cut by 4 bases, the J end by 4 bases, with 10 bases between.

The CDR3 DNA is TGTGCCAGCTCACCACGTCAGGGAGGGGAAAAACTGTTTTTT. It translates to CASSPRQGGEKLFF. The genes are TRBV18 and TRBJ1-4, with D possibly TRBD1 on 5 matching bases. V lost 1 base to trimming and J lost 8 bases, with 11 bases between them. The CDR3 is 14 amino acids. Germline CDR1 KGHSH, CDR2 LQKENI.

This chain joins TRBV9 and TRBJ2-7; 9 bases fit TRBD2. The length of the CDR3 is 18 residues. The V gene end was trimmed by 3 bases and the J gene end by 0 bases; junction bases not matched to a gene: 13. From germline, CDR1 is SGDLS and CDR2 YYNGEE. The CDR3 loop reads CASSAGLGSSGISYEQYF. DNA of the CDR3: TGTGCCAGCAGCGCAGGATTAGGTTCTAGCGGGATCTCCTACGAGCAGTACTTC.